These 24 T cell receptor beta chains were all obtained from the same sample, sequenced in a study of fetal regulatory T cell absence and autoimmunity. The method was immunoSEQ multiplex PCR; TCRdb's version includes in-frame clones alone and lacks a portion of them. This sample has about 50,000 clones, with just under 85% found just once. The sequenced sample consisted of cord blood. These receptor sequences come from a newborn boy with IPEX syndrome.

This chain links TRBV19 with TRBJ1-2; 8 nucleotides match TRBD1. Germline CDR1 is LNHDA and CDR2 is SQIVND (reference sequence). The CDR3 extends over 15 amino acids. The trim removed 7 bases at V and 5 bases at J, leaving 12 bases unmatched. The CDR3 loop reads CASKSQGAGGYGYTF. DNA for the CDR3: TGTGCCAGTAAATCCCAGGGGGCAGGAGGGTATGGCTACACCTTC.

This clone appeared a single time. CDR3 nucleotides: TGTGCCAGCAGCTTTATCAATGAGCAGTTCTTC. The encoded protein is CASSFINEQFF. The rearrangement joins TRBV11-2 to TRBJ2-1; no definite D call. CDR1 and CDR2 (germline): SGHAT, FQNNGV. With 3 bases removed from V and 6 bases from J, the gap between germline ends came to 3 bases. The CDR3 consists of 11 residues.

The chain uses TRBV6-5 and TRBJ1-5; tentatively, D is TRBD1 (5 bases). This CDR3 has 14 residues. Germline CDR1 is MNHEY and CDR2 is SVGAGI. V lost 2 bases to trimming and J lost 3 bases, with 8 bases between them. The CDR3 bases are TGTGCCAGCAGTTACGCCAGGGACAATCAGCCCCAGCATTTT. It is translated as CASSYARDNQPQHF.

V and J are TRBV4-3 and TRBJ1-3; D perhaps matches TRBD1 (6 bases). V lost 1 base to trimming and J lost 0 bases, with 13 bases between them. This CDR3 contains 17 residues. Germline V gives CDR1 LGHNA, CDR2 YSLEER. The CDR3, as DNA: TGCGCCAGCAGCCAAGGGGGGGCGCGATTCTCTGGAAACACCATATATTTT. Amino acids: CASSQGGARFSGNTIYF.

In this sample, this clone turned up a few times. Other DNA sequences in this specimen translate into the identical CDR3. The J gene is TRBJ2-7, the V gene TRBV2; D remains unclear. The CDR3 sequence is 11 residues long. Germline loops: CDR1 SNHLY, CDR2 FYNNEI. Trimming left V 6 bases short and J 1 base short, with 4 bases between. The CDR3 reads CASRGSYEQYF. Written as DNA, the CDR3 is TGTGCCAGCAGGGGGTCCTACGAGCAGTACTTC.

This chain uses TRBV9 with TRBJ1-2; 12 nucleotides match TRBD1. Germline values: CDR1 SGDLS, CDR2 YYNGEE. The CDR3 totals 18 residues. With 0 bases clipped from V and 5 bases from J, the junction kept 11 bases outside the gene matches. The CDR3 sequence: CASSVASSRDRGRYGYTF. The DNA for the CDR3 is TGTGCCAGCAGCGTAGCTTCTTCAAGGGACAGGGGGCGATATGGCTACACCTTC. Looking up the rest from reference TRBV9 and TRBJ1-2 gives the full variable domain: DSGVTQTPKHLITATGQRVTLRCSPRSGDLSVYWYQQSLDQGLQFLIQYYNGEERAKGNILERFSAQQFPDLHSELNLSSLELGDSALYFCASSVASSRDRGRYGYTFGSGTRLTVV.

CDR3 protein: CASSLVGGDYEQYF. CDR3 DNA: TGTGCCAGCAGCTTAGTCGGGGGAGACTACGAGCAGTACTTC. The chain employs TRBV7-2 and TRBJ2-7; possible D gene TRBD2, 6 bases. Trimming removed 1 base at V and 3 bases at J, with 10 bases between. Germline V lookup: CDR1 SGHTA, CDR2 FQGNSA. The CDR3 is made up of 14 amino acids.

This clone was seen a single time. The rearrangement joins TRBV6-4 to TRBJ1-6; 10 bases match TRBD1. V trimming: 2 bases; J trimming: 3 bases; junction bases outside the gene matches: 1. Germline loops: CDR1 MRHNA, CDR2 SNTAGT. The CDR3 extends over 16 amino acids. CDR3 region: CASSDRTGGYNSPLHF. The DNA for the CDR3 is TGTGCCAGCAGTGACCGGACAGGGGGCTATAATTCACCCCTCCACTTT.

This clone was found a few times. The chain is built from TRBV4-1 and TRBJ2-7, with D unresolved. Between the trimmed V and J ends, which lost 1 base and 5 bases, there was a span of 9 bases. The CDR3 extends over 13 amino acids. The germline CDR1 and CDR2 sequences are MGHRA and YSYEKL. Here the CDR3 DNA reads TGCGCCAGCAGCCAAGTAATTCGGGACGAGCAGTACTTC. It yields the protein CASSQVIRDEQYF.

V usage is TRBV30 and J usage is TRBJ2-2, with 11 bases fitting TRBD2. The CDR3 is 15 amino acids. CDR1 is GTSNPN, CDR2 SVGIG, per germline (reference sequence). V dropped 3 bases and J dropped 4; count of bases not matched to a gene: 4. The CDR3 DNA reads TGTGCCTGGAGCGCACTAGCGGGGGTCACCGGGGAGCTGTTTTTT. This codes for CAWSALAGVTGELFF.

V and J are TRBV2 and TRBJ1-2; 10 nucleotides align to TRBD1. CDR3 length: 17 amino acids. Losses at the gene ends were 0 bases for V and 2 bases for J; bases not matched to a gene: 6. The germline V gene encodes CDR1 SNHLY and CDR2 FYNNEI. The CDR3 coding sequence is TGTGCCAGCAGTGAAGCGGGACAGGGGACCTACAACTATGGCTACACCTTC. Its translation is CASSEAGQGTYNYGYTF.

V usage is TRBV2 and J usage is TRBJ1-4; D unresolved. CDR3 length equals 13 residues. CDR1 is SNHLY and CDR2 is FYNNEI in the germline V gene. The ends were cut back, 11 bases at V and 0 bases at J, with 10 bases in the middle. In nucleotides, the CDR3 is TGTGCCTCTCGTAGGTCAACTAATGAAAAACTGTTTTTT. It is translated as CASRRSTNEKLFF.

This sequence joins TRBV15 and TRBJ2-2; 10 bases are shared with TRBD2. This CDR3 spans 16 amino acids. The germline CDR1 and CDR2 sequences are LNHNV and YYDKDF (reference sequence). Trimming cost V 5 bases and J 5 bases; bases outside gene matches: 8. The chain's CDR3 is CATSPPSGSRTGELFF. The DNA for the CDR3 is TGTGCCACCAGCCCCCCTAGCGGGAGTAGAACCGGGGAGCTGTTTTTT.

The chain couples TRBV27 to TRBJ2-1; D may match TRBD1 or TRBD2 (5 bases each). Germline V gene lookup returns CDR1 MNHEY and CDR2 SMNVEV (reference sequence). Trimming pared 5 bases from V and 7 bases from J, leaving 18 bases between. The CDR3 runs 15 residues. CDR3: CASSPWEPGSNEQFF. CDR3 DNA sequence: TGTGCCAGCAGTCCCTGGGAGCCAGGGTCAAATGAGCAGTTCTTC.

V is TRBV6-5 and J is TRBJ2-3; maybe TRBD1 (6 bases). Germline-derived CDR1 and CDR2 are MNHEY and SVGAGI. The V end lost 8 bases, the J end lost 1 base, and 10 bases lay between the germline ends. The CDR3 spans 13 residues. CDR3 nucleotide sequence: TGTGCCAGCGGGGGCCAAGGCACAGATACGCAGTATTTT. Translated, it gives CASGGQGTDTQYF.

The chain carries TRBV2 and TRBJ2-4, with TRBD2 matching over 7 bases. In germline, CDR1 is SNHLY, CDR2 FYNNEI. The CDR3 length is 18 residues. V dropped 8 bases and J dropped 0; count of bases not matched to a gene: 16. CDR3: CASVRPSSGGVAKNIQYF. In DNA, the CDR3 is TGTGCCAGCGTGAGACCTTCTAGTGGGGGGGTAGCCAAAAACATTCAGTACTTC.

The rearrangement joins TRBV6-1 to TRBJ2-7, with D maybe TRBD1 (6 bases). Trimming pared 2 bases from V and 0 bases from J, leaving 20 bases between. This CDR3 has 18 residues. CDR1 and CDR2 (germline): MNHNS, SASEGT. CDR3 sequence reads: CASSESLTYRDNSYEQYF. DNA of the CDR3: TGTGCCAGCAGTGAAAGTCTAACCTACCGGGACAACTCCTACGAGCAGTACTTC.

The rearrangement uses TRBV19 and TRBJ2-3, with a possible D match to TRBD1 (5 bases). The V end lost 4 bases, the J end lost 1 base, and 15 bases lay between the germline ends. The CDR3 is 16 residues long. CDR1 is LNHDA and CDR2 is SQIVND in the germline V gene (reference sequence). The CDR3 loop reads CASSTVARVGTDTQYF. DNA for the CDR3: TGTGCCAGTAGTACAGTCGCCAGGGTGGGCACAGATACGCAGTATTTT.

CDR3 sequence: CASSPLWGIGELFF. In DNA form, the CDR3 reads TGTGCCAGCAGTCCACTATGGGGTATCGGGGAGCTGTTTTTT. The chain is built from TRBV6-6 and TRBJ2-2, with D hard to call. Germline CDR1 reads MNHNY; CDR2 reads SVGAGI (reference sequence). V lost 5 bases to trimming and J lost 7 bases, with 14 bases between them. This CDR3 is 14 amino acids long.

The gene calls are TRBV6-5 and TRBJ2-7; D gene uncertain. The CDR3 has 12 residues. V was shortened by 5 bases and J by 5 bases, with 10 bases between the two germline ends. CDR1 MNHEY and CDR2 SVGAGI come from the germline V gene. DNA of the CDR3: TGTGCCAGCAGTGAAGCCCATCACGAGCAGTACTTC. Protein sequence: CASSEAHHEQYF.

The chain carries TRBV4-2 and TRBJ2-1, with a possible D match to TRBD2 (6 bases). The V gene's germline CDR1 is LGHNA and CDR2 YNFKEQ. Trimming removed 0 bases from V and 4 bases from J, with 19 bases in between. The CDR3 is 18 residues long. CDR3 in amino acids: CASSQEMGVGGNYNEQFF. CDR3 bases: TGTGCCAGCAGCCAAGAAATGGGAGTGGGGGGAAATTACAATGAGCAGTTCTTC.

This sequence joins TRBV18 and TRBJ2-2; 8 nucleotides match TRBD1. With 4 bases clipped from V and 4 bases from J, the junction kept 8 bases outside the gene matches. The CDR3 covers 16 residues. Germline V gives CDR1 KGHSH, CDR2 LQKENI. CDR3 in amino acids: CASSLRQGLGTGELFF. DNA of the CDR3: TGTGCCAGCTCACTCAGACAGGGGCTGGGCACCGGGGAGCTGTTTTTT.

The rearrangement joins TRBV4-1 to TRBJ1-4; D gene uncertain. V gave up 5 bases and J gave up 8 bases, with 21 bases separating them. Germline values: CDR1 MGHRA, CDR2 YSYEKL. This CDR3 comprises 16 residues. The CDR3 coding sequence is TGCGCCAGCAGCTCAAGATCCCCATCGGACCACGAAAAACTGTTTTTT. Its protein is CASSSRSPSDHEKLFF.

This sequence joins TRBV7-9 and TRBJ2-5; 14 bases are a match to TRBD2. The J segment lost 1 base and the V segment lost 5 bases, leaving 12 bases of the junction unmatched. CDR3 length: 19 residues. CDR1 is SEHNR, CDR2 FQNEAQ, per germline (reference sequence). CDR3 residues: CASSVLGRGLAGVQETQYF. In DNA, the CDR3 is TGTGCCAGCAGCGTCTTAGGTCGGGGACTAGCGGGGGTCCAAGAGACCCAGTACTTC.